Given below is one T cell receptor beta chain in context. The antigen is not known. This entry comes from a study of response to subunit inactivated influenza vaccine. The study, taken as a whole, reports: It was the authors' suggestion that each seasonal influenza vaccination recruits few new T cells.

From germline, CDR1 is DFQATT and CDR2 SNEGSKA (reference sequence). V shed 3 bases and J 10 bases; nucleotides not matched to a gene: 14. The length of the CDR3 is 15 residues. TCRdb re-analysed the RT-PCR reads in MiXCR, keeping a single row per CDR3 protein. This sample has hundreds of thousands of distinct CDR3 sequences; around 25% occur once, and the top ten carry 1.5% to 2%. This TCR came from a middle-aged man who received an inactivated influenza vaccine. The starting material was CD4+ T cells sorted from PBMCs, obtained about 5 days after vaccination. This rearrangement joins TRBV20-1 to TRBJ2-1; 8 positions agree with TRBD2. The CDR3, as DNA: TGCAGTGCTAGCGAATTCGGGGGGGCCCAGGAGGAGCAGTTCTTC. Translating gives CSASEFGGAQEEQFF.